What follows is one T cell receptor beta chain and its context. Its specificity is unknown. These data are taken from a study of OX40 agonist ivuxolimab in advanced cancers. Study background: An agonistic anti-OX40 (CD134) antibody, ivuxolimab, was used to treat the patients. All patients had ivuxolimab intravenously every 2 weeks at 0.01 to 10 mg/kg.

Sequenced by immunoSEQ multiplex PCR; TCRdb stores in-frame clones only, minus some. The sample has approximately 80,000 clones; roughly nine tenths are singletons. Study-wide results and caveats: Partial responders at 0.1-3.0 mg/kg had among the lowest clonal expansion. Among some nonresponders, normalized T-cell clonal expansion was also low.

Germline values: CDR1 SGHVS, CDR2 FNYEAQ. CDR3 length: 13 amino acids. Trimming cost V 5 bases and J 0 bases, with 7 bases left between them. The clonotype originates from an adult with an advanced solid tumor such as melanoma, head and neck, liver or kidney cancer. V and J are TRBV7-6 and TRBJ1-1, with D unresolved. The sequences come from CD4+ or CD8+ T cells sorted from blood, collected in a trial of the OX40 agonist ivuxolimab. The CDR3 sequence: CASSADLNTEAFF. The DNA for the CDR3 is TGTGCCAGCAGCGCGGACCTGAACACTGAAGCTTTCTTT.